The subject of this entry is one T cell receptor beta chain. Its antigen is currently unknown. Germline V CDR1 and CDR2: SGHTA, FQGNSA. Between the trimmed V and J ends, which lost 5 bases and 6 bases, there was a span of 12 bases. This CDR3 contains 13 residues. These data belong to a study of shared clonotypes between healthy human individuals. Study-wide points: Exclusively blood specimens were collected; tissue repertoires likely differ.

Genomic DNA per cell subset filled all wells of several immunoSEQ plates. Repertoires were generated with immunoSEQ multiplex PCR, while TCRdb's copy carries only in-frame clones and drops some. Among around 1,000,000 clones, approximately 80% were seen once, and the ten largest hold roughly 0.9%. The chain recombines TRBV7-2 with TRBJ2-3; D not resolved. What was sequenced was memory CD4+ T cells from PBMCs. This sample's subset: CD45RA-negative fraction. This receptor was obtained from a man between 18 and 29 years old in good health. Some clones in this sample may be carry-over from other donors' samples. The CDR3 loop reads CASSRNFPDTQYF. The CDR3 DNA follows: TGTGCCAGCAGCCGGAACTTCCCGGATACGCAGTATTTT.